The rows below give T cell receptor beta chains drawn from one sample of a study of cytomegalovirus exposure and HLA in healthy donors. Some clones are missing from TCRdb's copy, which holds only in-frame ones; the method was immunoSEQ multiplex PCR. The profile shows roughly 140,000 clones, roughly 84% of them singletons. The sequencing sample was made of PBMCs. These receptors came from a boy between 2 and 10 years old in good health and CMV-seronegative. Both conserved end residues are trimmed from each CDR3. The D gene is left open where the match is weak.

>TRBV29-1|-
SVGGLEQNTGELF
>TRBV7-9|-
ASSLADPRGQPQH
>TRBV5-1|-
ASSLAGTVNYGYT
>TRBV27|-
ASSLGRGHPAGIEQF
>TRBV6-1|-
ASGGDMSSYEQY
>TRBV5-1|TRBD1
ASSFARGPQETQY
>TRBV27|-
ASSQDRPTPNQPQH
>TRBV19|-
ASQLRGGGQPQH
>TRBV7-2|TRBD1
ASRPDNSQGARGYT
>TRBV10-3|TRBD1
AITDRGEYGYT
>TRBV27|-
ASSLSGGIEAF
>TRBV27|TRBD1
ASSFMDRHSYEQY
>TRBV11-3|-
ASSQSQPGGLSYEQY
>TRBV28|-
ASSLNGPNSYNEQF
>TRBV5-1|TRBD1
ASSQRQGASEAF
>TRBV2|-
ASTPHGEDEQY
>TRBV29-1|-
SVEVRFTEAF
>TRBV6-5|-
ASSIWNTEAF
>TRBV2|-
ASSPEPGLPAVF
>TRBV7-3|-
ASSLSGQITGELF
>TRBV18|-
ASSPDRTNQPQH
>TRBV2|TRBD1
ASSALGQGPYEQY
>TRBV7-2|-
ASSLDRGSGNTIY
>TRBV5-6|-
ASSLRDYEQY
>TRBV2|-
ASRGDFREQY
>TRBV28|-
ASSSGSLNTEAF
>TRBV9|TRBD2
ASSDEGTSGDYEQY
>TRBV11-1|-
ASSSRPGVRSTDTQY
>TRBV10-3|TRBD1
AITKGQGATEAF
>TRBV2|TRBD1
ASNRQGNYNEQF
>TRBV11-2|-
ASSFSGGDTIY
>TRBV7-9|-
ASSRPAGSSYNEQF
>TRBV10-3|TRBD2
AISDPNLAGRNIPYNEQF
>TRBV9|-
ASSVEGGYTGELF
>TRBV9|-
ASSVARDSGANVLT
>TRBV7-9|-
AGFRVGPESTDTQY
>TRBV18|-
ASSPAGGVRDTEAF
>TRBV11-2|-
ASSPDTMNTEAF
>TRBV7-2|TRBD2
ASSLTTSRSDTQY
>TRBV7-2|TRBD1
ASSLTGAGYT
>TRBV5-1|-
ASSRGGTDSYEQY
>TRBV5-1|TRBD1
ASSYSGTVQETQY
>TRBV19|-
ASTHPGRGKLF
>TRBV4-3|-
ASSQGRQARSYEQY
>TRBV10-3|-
AITPRSGNTIY
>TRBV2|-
ASKWDLAESTDTQY